Below, one TCR beta chain is given with its context. TCRdb ran MiXCR on the RT-PCR reads and lists one entry per CDR3 protein. The profile shows almost 700,000 distinct CDR3 sequences, 11% to 15% of them singletons. Germline CDR1 is MNHEY and CDR2 is SVGEGT. The CDR3 totals 15 residues. The V gene lost 0 bases and the J gene lost 6 bases, with 12 bases spanning the gap. The V gene is TRBV6-2 or TRBV6-3, the J gene TRBJ1-5; D is uncertain. The sequence was obtained from a female donor in good health, serving as a healthy control. Sequencing was carried out using memory CD4+ T cells from blood. CDR3 nucleotides: TGTGCCAGCAGTTACTCGGTGGAGTTGAGTCAGCCCCAGCATTTT. Translating it yields CASSYSVELSQPQHF.